The T cell receptor (beta chain) under discussion was sequenced for a study of T cell responses to AZD1222 COVID-19 vaccine. The study's findings and limits: Donors were chiefly white British, with a greater number of females, and clonal diversity was perhaps underestimated. Dominant CD4 TCR responses targeted spike regions 160-218 and 743-854.

Sequencing used immunoSEQ multiplex PCR; TCRdb keeps in-frame clones, though not all of them. The table lists 150,000 or so clones, 90% of them singletons. Points on this clone: Its specificity is not known.

Germline-derived CDR1 and CDR2 are MNHEY and SMNVEV (reference sequence). This CDR3 spans 14 amino acids. V lost 6 bases to trimming and J lost 4 bases; unmatched junction nucleotides: 6. Sequencing used peripheral blood, obtained 28 days after the second AZD1222 dose. The clonotype comes from an adult who received the AZD1222 COVID-19 vaccine. V gene TRBV27 combines with J gene TRBJ1-2; 9 bases are shared with TRBD1. DNA for the CDR3: TGTGCCAGCAGGACAGGGGGGCCTTCCTATGGCTACACCTTC. It encodes CASRTGGPSYGYTF.